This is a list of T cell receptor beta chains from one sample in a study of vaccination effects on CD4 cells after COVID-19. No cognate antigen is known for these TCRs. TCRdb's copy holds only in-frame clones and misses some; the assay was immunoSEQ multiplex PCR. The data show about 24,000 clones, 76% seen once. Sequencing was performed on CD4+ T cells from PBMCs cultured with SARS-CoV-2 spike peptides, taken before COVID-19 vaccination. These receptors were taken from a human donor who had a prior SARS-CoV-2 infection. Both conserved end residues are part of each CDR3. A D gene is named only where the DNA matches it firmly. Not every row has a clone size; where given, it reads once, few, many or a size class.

CDR3 protein: CASSLRRETQYF; CDR3 DNA: TGTGCCAGCAGCCTACGACGGGAGACCCAGTACTTC; D gene: -; clone size: once; J gene: TRBJ2-5; V gene: TRBV2
CDR3 protein: CASSQGDGGGPADTQYF; CDR3 DNA: TGTGCCAGCAGCCAAGGGGATGGGGGAGGGCCGGCAGATACGCAGTATTTT; D gene: TRBD2; clone size: few; J gene: TRBJ2-3; V gene: TRBV3-1/TRBV3-2
CDR3 protein: CASSEAGYGQYF; CDR3 DNA: TGTGCCAGCAGTGAAGCGGGATACGGGCAGTACTTC; D gene: -; clone size: -; J gene: TRBJ2-7; V gene: TRBV2
CDR3 protein: CASSRQANTEAFF; CDR3 DNA: TGTGCCAGCAGCCGACAGGCGAACACTGAAGCTTTCTTT; D gene: -; clone size: -; J gene: TRBJ1-1; V gene: TRBV7-9
CDR3 protein: CASSQGRYNSPLHF; CDR3 DNA: TGTGCCAGCAGCCAAGGGCGGTATAATTCACCCCTCCACTTT; D gene: -; clone size: few; J gene: TRBJ1-6; V gene: TRBV14
CDR3 protein: CAWTRTSGTDTQYF; CDR3 DNA: TGTGCCTGGACGCGGACTAGCGGCACAGATACGCAGTATTTT; D gene: TRBD2; clone size: -; J gene: TRBJ2-3; V gene: TRBV30
CDR3 protein: CAWSLWVGNYGYTF; CDR3 DNA: TGTGCCTGGAGTCTATGGGTAGGCAACTATGGCTACACCTTC; D gene: -; clone size: few; J gene: TRBJ1-2; V gene: TRBV30
CDR3 protein: CAIGKQGLSTEAFF; CDR3 DNA: TGTGCCATCGGGAAGCAGGGGTTGAGCACTGAAGCTTTCTTT; D gene: -; clone size: -; J gene: TRBJ1-1; V gene: TRBV10-3
CDR3 protein: CASSFWGRDEQYF; CDR3 DNA: TGTGCCAGCAGCTTTTGGGGGCGCGACGAGCAGTACTTC; D gene: -; clone size: -; J gene: TRBJ2-7; V gene: TRBV7-9
CDR3 protein: CASSVQGLAGVETQYF; CDR3 DNA: TGTGCCAGCAGCGTACAAGGACTAGCGGGAGTAGAGACCCAGTACTTC; D gene: TRBD2; clone size: -; J gene: TRBJ2-5; V gene: TRBV9
CDR3 protein: CASSVGTVSTDTQYF; CDR3 DNA: TGTGCCAGCAGCGTCGGGACGGTTAGCACAGATACGCAGTATTTT; D gene: -; clone size: -; J gene: TRBJ2-3; V gene: TRBV9
CDR3 protein: CASSHGDTQYF; CDR3 DNA: TGCGCCAGCAGTCACGGAGATACGCAGTATTTT; D gene: -; clone size: -; J gene: TRBJ2-3; V gene: TRBV23-1
CDR3 protein: CASSRPLLGTGYNEQFF; CDR3 DNA: TGTGCCAGCAGCCGACCCCTACTCGGGACAGGGTACAATGAGCAGTTCTTC; D gene: TRBD1; clone size: -; J gene: TRBJ2-1; V gene: TRBV5-4
CDR3 protein: CASSVEYSGNTIYF; CDR3 DNA: TGTGCCAGCAGCGTAGAGTATTCTGGAAACACCATATATTTT; D gene: -; clone size: -; J gene: TRBJ1-3; V gene: TRBV9
CDR3 protein: CASSVGGTPDNEQFF; CDR3 DNA: TGTGCCAGCAGCGTAGGAGGGACGCCCGACAATGAGCAGTTCTTC; D gene: -; clone size: -; J gene: TRBJ2-1; V gene: TRBV9
CDR3 protein: CASSRDRPNTEAFF; CDR3 DNA: TGCGCCAGCAGCAGAGACAGACCGAACACTGAAGCTTTCTTT; D gene: -; clone size: few; J gene: TRBJ1-1; V gene: TRBV5-1
CDR3 protein: CASSPGFVITDTQYF; CDR3 DNA: TGCGCCAGCTCGCCCGGGTTCGTTATCACAGATACGCAGTATTTT; D gene: -; clone size: large; J gene: TRBJ2-3; V gene: TRBV4-3
CDR3 protein: CASRNRTGKTEAFF; CDR3 DNA: TGTGCCAGCAGAAACCGGACAGGGAAGACTGAAGCTTTCTTT; D gene: TRBD1; clone size: few; J gene: TRBJ1-1; V gene: TRBV6-4
CDR3 protein: CASSPRISGANVLTF; CDR3 DNA: TGTGCCAGCTCACCCAGGATCTCTGGGGCCAACGTCCTGACTTTC; D gene: -; clone size: -; J gene: TRBJ2-6; V gene: TRBV18
CDR3 protein: CASSDSDRATEAFF; CDR3 DNA: TGTGCCAGCAGTGACTCCGACAGGGCCACTGAAGCTTTCTTT; D gene: TRBD1; clone size: -; J gene: TRBJ1-1; V gene: TRBV6-4
CDR3 protein: CASSSQVRVEETQYF; CDR3 DNA: TGTGCCAGCAGCTCACAGGTCCGGGTGGAGGAGACCCAGTACTTC; D gene: -; clone size: -; J gene: TRBJ2-5; V gene: TRBV7-2
CDR3 protein: CASSTHARGGKGDQPQHF; CDR3 DNA: TGTGCCAGTAGTACCCATGCCCGGGGGGGAAAAGGAGATCAGCCCCAGCATTTT; D gene: -; clone size: -; J gene: TRBJ1-5; V gene: TRBV19
CDR3 protein: CSASPGLAVGTQYF; CDR3 DNA: TGCAGTGCTAGTCCGGGACTAGCGGTGGGTACGCAGTATTTT; D gene: TRBD2; clone size: -; J gene: TRBJ2-3; V gene: TRBV20-1
CDR3 protein: CASSSAGYSGNTIYF; CDR3 DNA: TGTGCCAGCAGTTCCGCAGGCTACTCTGGAAACACCATATATTTT; D gene: -; clone size: -; J gene: TRBJ1-3; V gene: TRBV6-6
CDR3 protein: CASRVGRNTGELFF; CDR3 DNA: TGTGCCAGCAGAGTAGGGCGGAACACCGGGGAGCTGTTTTTT; D gene: -; clone size: -; J gene: TRBJ2-2; V gene: TRBV27
CDR3 protein: CASSSRTRDGEKLFF; CDR3 DNA: TGCGCCAGCAGCTCCAGGACCAGGGACGGGGAAAAACTGTTTTTT; D gene: -; clone size: -; J gene: TRBJ1-4; V gene: TRBV5-1
CDR3 protein: CAWSLGLSYNEQFF; CDR3 DNA: TGTGCCTGGAGTCTGGGGCTCTCCTACAATGAGCAGTTCTTC; D gene: -; clone size: -; J gene: TRBJ2-1; V gene: TRBV30
CDR3 protein: CASRTHQTSGGEQFF; CDR3 DNA: TGTGCCAGCAGAACACATCAGACTAGCGGGGGGGAGCAGTTCTTC; D gene: TRBD2; clone size: -; J gene: TRBJ2-1; V gene: TRBV27
CDR3 protein: CATSDVTGGVLYNEQFF; CDR3 DNA: TGTGCCACCAGTGATGTGACAGGGGGCGTTCTCTACAATGAGCAGTTCTTC; D gene: TRBD1; clone size: -; J gene: TRBJ2-1; V gene: TRBV24-1
CDR3 protein: CASSSRPGQGYEQYF; CDR3 DNA: TGTGCCAGCAGTTCCCGCCCGGGACAGGGGTACGAGCAGTACTTC; D gene: TRBD1; clone size: -; J gene: TRBJ2-7; V gene: TRBV27
CDR3 protein: CASSRGDLLFTQYF; CDR3 DNA: TGTGCCAGCAGCCGAGGGGACCTCCTCTTTACGCAGTATTTT; D gene: -; clone size: -; J gene: TRBJ2-3; V gene: TRBV5-4
CDR3 protein: CAWRETGSLANVLTF; CDR3 DNA: TGTGCCTGGAGGGAGACAGGGTCATTGGCCAACGTCCTGACTTTC; D gene: TRBD1; clone size: -; J gene: TRBJ2-6; V gene: TRBV30
CDR3 protein: CASSEEGGTAIFGQYF; CDR3 DNA: TGTGCCAGCAGTGAAGAGGGTGGGACTGCGATTTTTGGGCAGTACTTC; D gene: -; clone size: few; J gene: TRBJ2-7; V gene: TRBV2
CDR3 protein: CASRRRGIADTQYF; CDR3 DNA: TGTGCCAGCAGACGCAGGGGAATCGCAGATACGCAGTATTTT; D gene: -; clone size: -; J gene: TRBJ2-3; V gene: TRBV6-5
CDR3 protein: CASSLTGQGGTQYF; CDR3 DNA: TGCGCCAGCAGCTTGACGGGACAGGGAGGGACGCAGTATTTT; D gene: TRBD1; clone size: -; J gene: TRBJ2-3; V gene: TRBV5-1
CDR3 protein: CASSQDWEGHEQYF; CDR3 DNA: TGTGCCAGCAGCCAAGATTGGGAGGGTCACGAGCAGTACTTC; D gene: TRBD2; clone size: -; J gene: TRBJ2-7; V gene: TRBV3-1/TRBV3-2
CDR3 protein: CASSVGGSGANVLTF; CDR3 DNA: TGTGCCAGCAGCGTAGGAGGGTCTGGGGCCAACGTCCTGACTTTC; D gene: -; clone size: large; J gene: TRBJ2-6; V gene: TRBV9
CDR3 protein: CAAKTGPGAQHF; CDR3 DNA: TGTGCCGCAAAAACAGGTCCCGGAGCCCAGCATTTT; D gene: -; clone size: -; J gene: TRBJ1-5; V gene: TRBV6-5
CDR3 protein: CASSADYGYTF; CDR3 DNA: TGTGCCAGTTCGGCAGACTATGGCTACACCTTC; D gene: -; clone size: -; J gene: TRBJ1-2; V gene: TRBV19
CDR3 protein: CASSASRDRHRAYTEAFF; CDR3 DNA: TGTGCCAGCAGCGCCTCCCGGGACAGACATCGCGCGTACACTGAAGCTTTCTTT; D gene: TRBD1; clone size: -; J gene: TRBJ1-1; V gene: TRBV7-8
CDR3 protein: CASSLDSGSGNTIYF; CDR3 DNA: TGTGCCAGCAGCTTGGACTCAGGCTCTGGAAACACCATATATTTT; D gene: -; clone size: few; J gene: TRBJ1-3; V gene: TRBV5-4
CDR3 protein: CASSQDSSRLPEPLAKNIQYF; CDR3 DNA: TGTGCCAGCAGCCAAGATTCGTCCCGGCTACCCGAACCCCTAGCCAAAAACATTCAGTACTTC; D gene: -; clone size: -; J gene: TRBJ2-4; V gene: TRBV3-1/TRBV3-2
CDR3 protein: CASSRRLAGDNEQFF; CDR3 DNA: TGCGCCAGCAGCCGTCGACTAGCGGGAGACAATGAGCAGTTCTTC; D gene: TRBD2; clone size: medium-sized; J gene: TRBJ2-1; V gene: TRBV5-1
CDR3 protein: CASSRQGNDYEQYF; CDR3 DNA: TGCGCCAGCAGTCGACAGGGCAACGACTACGAGCAGTACTTC; D gene: TRBD1; clone size: -; J gene: TRBJ2-7; V gene: TRBV5-1
CDR3 protein: CASTRLGTNQAFF; CDR3 DNA: TGTGCCAGCACTCGTTTGGGGACAAACCAAGCTTTCTTT; D gene: -; clone size: -; J gene: TRBJ1-1; V gene: TRBV5-5
CDR3 protein: CSVTEHSGNTIYF; CDR3 DNA: TGCAGCGTTACAGAACACTCTGGAAACACCATATATTTT; D gene: -; clone size: -; J gene: TRBJ1-3; V gene: TRBV29-1
CDR3 protein: CASSQPLQGPWGYTF; CDR3 DNA: TGCGCCAGCAGCCAGCCCTTACAGGGGCCCTGGGGCTACACCTTC; D gene: TRBD1; clone size: -; J gene: TRBJ1-2; V gene: TRBV4-1
CDR3 protein: CASSWGLADTQYF; CDR3 DNA: TGTGCCAGCAGCTGGGGACTAGCGGATACGCAGTATTTT; D gene: TRBD2; clone size: few; J gene: TRBJ2-3; V gene: TRBV5-4
CDR3 protein: CASSFEGRNSPLHF; CDR3 DNA: TGTGCCAGCAGCTTTGAGGGACGAAATTCACCCCTCCACTTT; D gene: -; clone size: few; J gene: TRBJ1-6; V gene: TRBV7-9
CDR3 protein: CASIRDMNTEAFF; CDR3 DNA: TGTGCCAGCATCCGGGACATGAACACTGAAGCTTTCTTT; D gene: -; clone size: -; J gene: TRBJ1-1; V gene: TRBV2
CDR3 protein: CASSLDLLNTEAFF; CDR3 DNA: TGTGCCAGCAGCTTAGATCTTCTGAACACTGAAGCTTTCTTT; D gene: -; clone size: few; J gene: TRBJ1-1; V gene: TRBV11-3
CDR3 protein: CASSLLGLYGYTF; CDR3 DNA: TGTGCCAGCAGCTTACTCGGGCTCTATGGCTACACCTTC; D gene: -; clone size: -; J gene: TRBJ1-2; V gene: TRBV7-9
CDR3 protein: CASSIWASATNEKLFF; CDR3 DNA: TGTGCCAGTAGTATATGGGCCTCTGCAACTAATGAAAAACTGTTTTTT; D gene: -; clone size: -; J gene: TRBJ1-4; V gene: TRBV19